A selection of T cell receptor beta chains follows, all from one sample in a study of T cell responses to AZD1222 COVID-19 vaccine. Profiling relied on immunoSEQ multiplex PCR, and the TCRdb table lists in-frame clones only, not all of them. The repertoire has some 120,000 clones, less than 90% of them found once; the top ten carry 25% to 30%. The sample in question was peripheral blood, obtained on day 0 of AZD1222 vaccination. The receptors shown here come from an adult in good health. Each CDR3 is given with its conserved first and last residue. Each record gives: clone size, V gene, J gene, D gene, CDR3 DNA, CDR3 protein. The D gene is left open where the match is weak. Not every row has a clone size; where given, it reads once, few, many or a size class.

.	TRBV27	TRBJ2-2	TRBD1	TGTGCCAGCACCTACAGGGGGCCGAACACCGGGGAGCTGTTTTTT	CASTYRGPNTGELFF
.	TRBV30	TRBJ2-6	.	TGTGCCTGGAGTGTACGGGGCAGGGGCTCTGGGGCCAACGTCCTGACTTTC	CAWSVRGRGSGANVLTF
.	TRBV19	TRBJ2-4	.	TGTGCCAGTAGTATAGGGGAGACGGCCAAAAACATTCAGTACTTC	CASSIGETAKNIQYF
.	TRBV2	TRBJ1-5	TRBD1	TGTGCCAGCAGCTTCTCTCGACAGGGGCGCAATCAGCCCCAGCATTTT	CASSFSRQGRNQPQHF
.	TRBV3-1/TRBV3-2	TRBJ2-3	TRBD2	TGTGCCAGCAGCCCCCTTAGCGGGAGAGATACAGATACGCAGTATTTT	CASSPLSGRDTDTQYF
.	TRBV12-3/TRBV12-4	TRBJ1-1	.	TGTGCCAGCAGTTTTAAGGCAGGGCTGGGCGCTTTCTTT	CASSFKAGLGAFF
.	TRBV9	TRBJ1-3	.	TGTGCCAGCAGCGTAGCCGAGGGGCAGGCAATTGGAAACACCATATATTTT	CASSVAEGQAIGNTIYF
once	TRBV2	TRBJ2-3	.	TGTGCCAGCAGTGAGGGAGGGGGAACAGATACGCAGTATTTT	CASSEGGGTDTQYF
.	TRBV14	TRBJ1-1	.	TGTGCCAGCAGCGTTCAGGGCCCGGGGTCCACTGAAGCTTTCTTT	CASSVQGPGSTEAFF
.	TRBV25-1	TRBJ2-3	.	TGTGCCAGCAACGAGGGGGTCACAGATACGCAGTATTTT	CASNEGVTDTQYF
.	TRBV30	TRBJ2-3	TRBD2	TGTGCCTGGGGGACTACCGCGCAGTATTTT	CAWGTTAQYF
.	TRBV5-6	TRBJ1-4	.	TGTGCCAGCAGCCCCCGTTATAACGGTCGAGGCGAAAAACTGTTTTTT	CASSPRYNGRGEKLFF
.	TRBV10-3	TRBJ2-7	TRBD2	TGTGCCATCAGTGAGGGGACTAGCGGGGGCTACGAGCAGTACTTC	CAISEGTSGGYEQYF